Following are 21 T cell receptor beta chains from one sample sequenced in a study of graft-versus-host responses after intestinal transplantation. The antigens these receptors bind are not known. This table comes from immunoSEQ multiplex PCR, and its TCRdb copy is limited to in-frame clones, with some not included. The table lists more than 70,000 clones, 80% to 85% of them singletons. This specimen consisted of unstimulated CD4+ T cells sorted from spleen or lymph node cells, obtained before intestinal transplant. The receptor source for this set is a human donor who received an intestinal transplant.

This clone was seen a few times. The genes are TRBV30 and TRBJ1-4; D gene uncertain. The CDR3 covers 13 residues. V shed 0 bases and J shed 8 bases, with 10 bases lying between them. Germline-derived CDR1 and CDR2 are GTSNPN and SVGIG (reference sequence). This CDR3 is CAWSVISREKLFF. Written as DNA, the CDR3 is TGTGCCTGGAGTGTAATTTCTCGGGAAAAACTGTTTTTT.

The chain has TRBV2 and TRBJ2-7, with 10 bases identical to TRBD1. The germline V gene has CDR1 SNHLY and CDR2 FYNNEI. The V gene end was trimmed by 7 bases and the J gene end by 6 bases; junction bases not matched to a gene: 6. The CDR3 has 13 amino acids. The CDR3 is CASNRDRGGEQYF. CDR3 coding DNA: TGTGCCAGCAACCGGGACAGGGGAGGCGAGCAGTACTTC.

V is TRBV5-4 and J is TRBJ2-3; 11 positions match TRBD2. Germline values: CDR1 SGHNT, CDR2 YYREEE (reference sequence). The CDR3 extends over 17 amino acids. V was pared by 0 bases and J by 5 bases, with 8 bases of the junction left unmatched. DNA for the CDR3: TGTGCCAGCAGCTTGGGCCTAGCGGGGGGAATGGGAGATACGCAGTATTTT. It is translated as CASSLGLAGGMGDTQYF.

The chain links TRBV29-1 to TRBJ1-1; 10 nucleotides line up with TRBD1. Germline V gene lookup returns CDR1 SQVTM and CDR2 ANQGSEA. With 7 bases clipped from V and 4 bases from J, the junction kept 6 bases outside the gene matches. The CDR3 loop spans 13 amino acids. CDR3 amino acids: CSAQTGGRTEAFF. CDR3 nucleotides: TGCAGCGCCCAGACAGGGGGCCGCACTGAAGCTTTCTTT. The full variable domain, rest sourced from reference TRBV29-1 and TRBJ1-1, is SAVISQKPSRDICQRGTSLTIQCQVDSQVTMMFWYRQQPGQSLTLIATANQGSEATYESGFVIDKFPISRPNLTFSTLTVSNMSPEDSSIYLCSAQTGGRTEAFFGQGTRLTVV.

The chain employs TRBV6-5 and TRBJ2-3; 9 nucleotides line up with TRBD2. The CDR3 sequence is 13 residues long. Germline lookup yields CDR1 MNHEY and CDR2 SVGAGI. The J segment lost 3 bases and the V segment lost 7 bases, leaving 2 bases of the junction unmatched. The CDR3 is CASTLAGTDTQYF. Here the CDR3 DNA reads TGTGCCAGCACCCTAGCGGGAACAGATACGCAGTATTTT.

The chain couples TRBV19 to TRBJ1-5, with 8 bases identical to TRBD1. The CDR3 is made up of 13 amino acids. The J segment lost 4 bases and the V segment lost 5 bases, leaving 1 base of the junction unmatched. The germline V gene has CDR1 LNHDA and CDR2 SQIVND (reference sequence). In DNA, the CDR3 is TGTGCCAGTAGTTGGGACAGGAATCAGCCCCAGCATTTT. Encoded protein: CASSWDRNQPQHF.

The chain links TRBV5-4 to TRBJ2-7, with 8 bases aligning to TRBD1. CDR3 length: 16 residues. CDR1 is SGHNT, CDR2 YYREEE, per germline (reference sequence). V shed 7 bases and J 0 bases; nucleotides not matched to a gene: 12. The chain's CDR3 is CASAPDRGRSSYEQYF. The CDR3 nucleotides read TGTGCCAGCGCACCAGACAGGGGCCGGAGCTCCTACGAGCAGTACTTC.

This clone was counted a few times. The chain couples TRBV11-2 to TRBJ1-1; 9 positions match TRBD1. CDR3 length: 15 residues. CDR1 is SGHAT and CDR2 is FQNNGV in the germline V gene. Germline trimming cut 4 bases from V and 3 bases from J; bases unmatched to any gene: 6. The CDR3, as DNA: TGTGCCAGCAGCTCTAGAGGGACAGGGTACACTGAAGCTTTCTTT. Translating gives CASSSRGTGYTEAFF.

V is TRBV9 and J is TRBJ2-2, with 8 bases fitting TRBD2. This CDR3 is built from 17 residues. Germline V gives CDR1 SGDLS, CDR2 YYNGEE. With 1 base clipped from V and 2 bases from J, the junction kept 7 bases outside the gene matches. The CDR3 loop is CASSVRGAGGNTGELFF. The DNA of the CDR3 is TGTGCCAGCAGCGTACGCGGGGCGGGGGGTAACACCGGGGAGCTGTTTTTT. The complete variable domain, with remaining parts taken from reference TRBV9 and TRBJ2-2, reads DSGVTQTPKHLITATGQRVTLRCSPRSGDLSVYWYQQSLDQGLQFLIQYYNGEERAKGNILERFSAQQFPDLHSELNLSSLELGDSALYFCASSVRGAGGNTGELFFGEGSRLTVL.

The chain is built from TRBV6-4 and TRBJ1-6; D ambiguous. Trimming cost V 3 bases and J 6 bases, with 9 bases left between them. The CDR3 is 14 residues long. The germline gives CDR1 MRHNA, CDR2 SNTAGT. The DNA of the CDR3 is TGTGCCAGCAGTGAGTTGGGGAGTAATTCACCCCTCCACTTT. Translating gives CASSELGSNSPLHF.

The chain is built from TRBV5-1 and TRBJ1-2, with D unclear. The V gene lost 2 bases and the J gene lost 8 bases, with 19 bases spanning the gap. The germline CDR1 and CDR2 sequences are SGHRS and YFSETQ. The CDR3 is made up of 15 amino acids. Here the CDR3 reads CASSFRADPSGGYTF. The CDR3 DNA reads TGCGCCAGCAGCTTTCGGGCCGATCCTTCGGGGGGCTACACCTTC.

About this clone itself: One junction end does not reproduce the germline sequence, and a read error may be involved. This chain links TRBV4-1 with TRBJ1-5; D remains unclear. There are 17 residues in the CDR3. Germline CDR1 and CDR2: MGHRA and YSYEKL. This CDR3 is CASSQGPPRPSNEPQHF. The CDR3 DNA sequence: TGCGCCAGCAGCCAAGGCCCGCCACGCCCAAGCAATGAGCCCCAGCATTTT.

This sequence joins TRBV2 and TRBJ2-3; D not certain. The CDR3 loop spans 11 amino acids. Between the trimmed V and J ends, which lost 3 bases and 5 bases, there was a span of 3 bases. Germline loops: CDR1 SNHLY, CDR2 FYNNEI. CDR3 DNA: TGTGCCAGCAGTGACCTAGATACGCAGTATTTT. This codes for CASSDLDTQYF.

V is TRBV7-9 and J is TRBJ2-1; 8 bases line up with TRBD1. The ends lost 0 bases at V and 10 bases at J; junction bases unmatched: 8. Germline CDR1 reads SEHNR; CDR2 reads FQNEAQ (reference sequence). This CDR3 is 15 amino acids long. In nucleotides, the CDR3 is TGTGCCAGCAGCTTAGCAGGACAGGGTTTAAACGAGCAGTTCTTC. Translating it yields CASSLAGQGLNEQFF. The entire variable domain, with the rest obtained from reference TRBV7-9 and TRBJ2-1, is as follows: DTGVSQNPRHKITKRGQNVTFRCDPISEHNRLYWYRQTLGQGPEFLTYFQNEAQLEKSRLLSDRFSAERPKGSFSTLEIQRTEQGDSAMYLCASSLAGQGLNEQFFGPGTRLTVL.

The CDR3, as DNA: TGTGCCATCAGTGGCTCGACTAGCTCGGATACGCAGTATTTT. Amino acids: CAISGSTSSDTQYF. The chain uses TRBV10-3 and TRBJ2-3, with TRBD2 matching 7 bases. Germline values: CDR1 ENHRY, CDR2 SYGVKD. This CDR3 contains 14 residues. V trimming: 4 bases; J trimming: 6 bases; junction bases outside the gene matches: 7.

The gene calls are TRBV5-1 and TRBJ2-1; 9 nucleotides align to TRBD1. This CDR3 region has 17 residues. Germline V gives CDR1 SGHRS, CDR2 YFSETQ. V dropped 0 bases and J dropped 2; count of bases not matched to a gene: 6. Here the CDR3 reads CASSLVGGTGPYNEQFF. In nucleotides, the CDR3 is TGCGCCAGCAGCTTGGTAGGAGGGACAGGGCCCTACAATGAGCAGTTCTTC.

V gene TRBV6-5 combines with J gene TRBJ1-4; D is ambiguous. V was pared by 0 bases and J by 9 bases, with 11 bases between. The CDR3 is made up of 14 amino acids. Germline-derived CDR1 and CDR2 are MNHEY and SVGAGI. Written as DNA, the CDR3 is TGTGCCAGCAGTTACTCTTTCAAGGAGAAAAAACTGTTTTTT. Translation: CASSYSFKEKKLFF.

This clone showed up just a few times. The CDR3 loop reads CASSFPGVRVLTF. The CDR3 DNA sequence: TGTGCCAGCAGCTTCCCCGGGGTTCGCGTCCTGACTTTC. J is TRBJ2-6 and V is TRBV5-8; D possibly corresponds to TRBD2 (5 bases). The CDR3 is 13 residues long. V lost 2 bases and J 12 bases, leaving 12 bases between the germline ends. Germline V lookup: CDR1 SGHTS, CDR2 YDEGEE.

The J gene is TRBJ2-7, the V gene TRBV15; 11 bases fit TRBD2. This CDR3 comprises 15 residues. Germline V gene sequence: CDR1 LNHNV, CDR2 YYDKDF (reference sequence). The trim removed 3 bases at V and 3 bases at J, leaving 4 bases unmatched. The CDR3 coding sequence is TGTGCCACCAGCAGTGGGACTAGCGGTCTCTACGAGCAGTACTTC. It yields the protein CATSSGTSGLYEQYF.

The CDR3 loop reads CASSPRQSSGANVLTF. The CDR3 DNA is TGTGCCAGCTCACCACGGCAGTCCTCTGGGGCCAACGTCCTGACTTTC. The V gene is TRBV18, the J gene TRBJ2-6; D remains ambiguous. The V end was cut by 1 base, the J end by 0 bases, with 7 bases between. This CDR3 has 16 residues. CDR1 and CDR2 from the germline V gene are KGHSH and LQKENI. Full variable domain (rest looked up from reference TRBV18 and TRBJ2-6): NAGVMQNPRHLVRRRGQEARLRCSPMKGHSHVYWYRQLPEEGLKFMVYLQKENIIDESGMPKERFSAEFPKEGPSILRIQQVVRGDSAAYFCASSPRQSSGANVLTFGAGSRLTVL.

The chain carries TRBV5-8 and TRBJ2-7; TRBD1 is a possible D gene (5 bases). The CDR3 totals 11 residues. Germline CDR1 is SGHTS and CDR2 is YDEGEE. The V gene lost 4 bases and the J gene lost 7 bases, with 9 bases spanning the gap. In nucleotides, the CDR3 is TGTGCCAGCAGCCTGACAGTTGAGCAGTACTTC. Translated, it gives CASSLTVEQYF.